The rows below give T cell receptor beta chains drawn from one sample of a study of blood T cell repertoires in COVID-19. TCRdb's table, derived via immunoSEQ multiplex PCR, lists solely in-frame clones and lacks some. The sample yields 88,000 or so clones, around 89% seen once. The specimen was PBMCs or T cells enriched from blood (not recorded which). These receptors came from a woman aged 50 to 65 with acute COVID-19. Each CDR3 is given with its conserved first and last residue. Fields, in order: D gene, J gene, clone size, V gene, CDR3 protein, CDR3 DNA. A D gene is named only where the DNA matches it firmly. Some rows mark clone size as missing; the rest say once, few, many or name a class of expanded clone.

>.|TRBJ2-6|.|TRBV11-2
CASSYPGQYSGANVLTF
TGTGCCAGCAGCTATCCGGGACAATACTCTGGGGCCAACGTCCTGACTTTC
>TRBD2|TRBJ2-7|.|TRBV7-9
CASTPGTSSSYEQYF
TGTGCCAGCACTCCCGGGACTAGCTCGTCCTACGAGCAGTACTTC
>TRBD2|TRBJ2-3|.|TRBV30
CAWRGGLGTNTDTQYF
TGTGCCTGGAGAGGTGGCCTTGGGACTAACACAGATACGCAGTATTTT
>TRBD1|TRBJ1-2|.|TRBV29-1
CSVEEGTGVGYTF
TGCAGCGTTGAAGAGGGGACAGGGGTTGGCTACACCTTC
>.|TRBJ1-2|.|TRBV12-3/TRBV12-4
CASSSSLGYTF
TGTGCCAGCAGTTCGAGCCTGGGCTACACCTTC
>TRBD2|TRBJ2-7|few|TRBV3-1/TRBV3-2
CASSLSPAGGTGEQYF
TGTGCCAGCAGCCTGAGCCCAGCGGGGGGCACGGGGGAGCAGTACTTC
>.|TRBJ1-6|.|TRBV9
CASSVARGNSPLHF
TGTGCCAGCAGCGTAGCTAGGGGTAATTCACCCCTCCACTTT
>.|TRBJ1-1|.|TRBV6-5
CASSLTAANTEAFF
TGTGCCAGCAGCTTGACAGCCGCGAACACTGAAGCTTTCTTT
>.|TRBJ2-7|.|TRBV27
CASSFGGTGTYEQYF
TGTGCCAGCAGTTTCGGGGGAACAGGCACCTACGAGCAGTACTTC
>TRBD2|TRBJ2-3|.|TRBV11-2
CASSPRTTSGATSTDTQYF
TGTGCCAGCAGCCCCCGGACAACTAGCGGAGCGACTAGCACAGATACGCAGTATTTT
>.|TRBJ2-7|few|TRBV11-2
CASSLGSYGEQYF
TGTGCCAGCAGCTTAGGATCCTACGGCGAGCAGTACTTC
>.|TRBJ2-1|.|TRBV11-2
CASSLDVSPGYDEQFF
TGTGCCAGCAGCTTAGATGTGTCCCCCGGTTATGATGAGCAGTTCTTC
>.|TRBJ2-7|.|TRBV30
CATNRDPYEQYF
TGTGCAACCAACCGGGATCCCTACGAGCAGTACTTC
>.|TRBJ2-2|.|TRBV4-1
CASSLRQINTGELFF
TGCGCCAGCAGCTTGCGACAGATCAACACCGGGGAGCTGTTTTTT
>TRBD2|TRBJ2-7|.|TRBV29-1
CSVEVAGSSYEQYF
TGCAGCGTTGAGGTAGCGGGGAGCTCCTACGAGCAGTACTTC
>.|TRBJ1-1|few|TRBV5-1
CASSLAIAGSNTEAFF
TGCGCCAGCAGCTTGGCCATTGCAGGGTCGAACACTGAAGCTTTCTTT
>.|TRBJ1-2|.|TRBV3-1/TRBV3-2
CASSPGLRYGYTF
TGTGCCAGCAGCCCAGGGTTGCGGTATGGCTACACCTTC
>TRBD1|TRBJ1-2|.|TRBV18
CASSPTGQGDYGYTF
TGTGCCAGCTCCCCAACGGGACAGGGGGACTATGGCTACACCTTC
>.|TRBJ1-1|.|TRBV28
CASSSAAGANTEAFF
TGTGCCAGCAGTTCTGCGGCAGGGGCGAACACTGAAGCTTTCTTT
>.|TRBJ1-1|.|TRBV5-1
CASSFAGSNTEAFF
TGCGCCAGCAGCTTTGCAGGGTCTAACACTGAAGCTTTCTTT
>.|TRBJ1-5|.|TRBV5-4
CASSLQGSDQPQHF
TGTGCCAGCAGCTTACAGGGATCCGATCAGCCCCAGCATTTT
>TRBD2|TRBJ2-7|.|TRBV5-4
CASSAAGTSVYEQYF
TGTGCCAGCAGCGCCGCCGGGACTAGCGTATACGAGCAGTACTTC
>.|TRBJ2-5|.|TRBV15
CATSREATETQYF
TGTGCCACCAGCAGAGAAGCTACGGAGACCCAGTACTTC
>TRBD1|TRBJ1-3|.|TRBV5-1
CASSFLQGDTIYF
TGCGCCAGCAGCTTTCTTCAGGGGGACACCATATATTTT
>TRBD1|TRBJ2-7|.|TRBV6-6
CASSHRDRDGEQYF
TGTGCCAGCAGTCACCGGGACAGGGATGGCGAGCAGTACTTC
>TRBD1|TRBJ2-1|.|TRBV4-2
CASSQEDRDSYNEQFF
TGTGCCAGCAGCCAAGAGGACAGGGACTCCTACAATGAGCAGTTCTTC
>.|TRBJ2-2|once|TRBV3-1/TRBV3-2
CASSQGEATGELFF
TGTGCCAGCAGCCAGGGGGAGGCCACCGGGGAGCTGTTTTTT
>TRBD2|TRBJ2-7|.|TRBV18
CASSGLAGEQYF
TGTGCCAGCTCAGGACTAGCCGGGGAGCAGTACTTC
>TRBD1|TRBJ1-2|.|TRBV3-1/TRBV3-2
CASSQDFYGTGESGYTF
TGTGCCAGCAGCCAAGACTTTTACGGGACAGGGGAATCCGGCTACACCTTC
>TRBD2|TRBJ2-1|many|TRBV5-1
CASSPGPSGTFYNEQFF
TGCGCCAGCAGCCCCGGACCTAGCGGGACTTTCTACAATGAGCAGTTCTTC
>.|TRBJ1-3|.|TRBV7-6
CASSLGLGRSGNTIYF
TGTGCCAGCAGCTTAGGGTTAGGGAGATCTGGAAACACCATATATTTT
>TRBD1|TRBJ1-4|.|TRBV5-1
CASSFRTGGTNEKLFF
TGCGCCAGCAGCTTCCGGACAGGGGGGACTAATGAAAAACTGTTTTTT
>TRBD2|TRBJ2-7|.|TRBV18
CASQLAGGSYEQYF
TGTGCCAGCCAGCTGGCGGGAGGCTCCTACGAGCAGTACTTC